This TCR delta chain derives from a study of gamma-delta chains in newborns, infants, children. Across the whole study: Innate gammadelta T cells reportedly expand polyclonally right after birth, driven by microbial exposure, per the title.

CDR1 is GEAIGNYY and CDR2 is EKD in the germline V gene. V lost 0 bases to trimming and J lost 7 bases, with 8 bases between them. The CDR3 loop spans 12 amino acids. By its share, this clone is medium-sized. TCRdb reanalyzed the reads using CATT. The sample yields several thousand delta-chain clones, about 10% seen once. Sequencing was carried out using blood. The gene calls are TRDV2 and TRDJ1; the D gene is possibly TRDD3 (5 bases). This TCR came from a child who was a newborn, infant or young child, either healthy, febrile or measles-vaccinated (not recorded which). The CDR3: CACDTGGGKLIF. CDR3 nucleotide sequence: TGTGCCTGTGACACCGGGGGGGGTAAACTCATCTTT.